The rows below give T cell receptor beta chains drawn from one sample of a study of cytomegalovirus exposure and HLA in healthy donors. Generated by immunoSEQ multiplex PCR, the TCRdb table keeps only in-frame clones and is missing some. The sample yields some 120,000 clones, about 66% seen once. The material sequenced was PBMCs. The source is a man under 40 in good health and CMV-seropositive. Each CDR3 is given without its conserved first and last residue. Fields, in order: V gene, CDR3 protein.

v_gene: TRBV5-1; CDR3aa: ASSLVLAGNNEQF
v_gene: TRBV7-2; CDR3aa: ASSKQGLVSYEQY
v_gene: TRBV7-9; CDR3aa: ASSLTWAAGAGDEQY
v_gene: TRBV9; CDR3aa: ASSELAAELYTQY
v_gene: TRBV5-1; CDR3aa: ASSLPPDTGELF
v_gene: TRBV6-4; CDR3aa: ASSDSGEANQPQH
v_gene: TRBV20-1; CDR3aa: SASGAWEQF
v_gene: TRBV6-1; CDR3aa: ASSVLNRGNTEAF
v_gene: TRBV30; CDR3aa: AWSPGGSPGKLF
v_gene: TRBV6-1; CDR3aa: ASSWTSGPYNEQF
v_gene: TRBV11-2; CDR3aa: ASSLFRDPPYEQY
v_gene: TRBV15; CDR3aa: ATSRGGELYNEQF
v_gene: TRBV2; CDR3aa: ASSMAGTDYGYT
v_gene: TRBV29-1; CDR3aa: SAIRQYEQY